A selection of T cell receptor beta chains follows, all from one sample in a study of T cells in tuberculosis. The method was immunoSEQ multiplex PCR; TCRdb's version includes in-frame clones alone and lacks a portion of them. The sample has roughly 24,000 clones, 97% seen once. Sequenced material: PBMCs. These receptors came from a donor between 10 and 35 years old with latent tuberculosis or without tuberculosis infection. CDR3s include the opening cysteine and the closing phenylalanine or tryptophan. A D gene is named only where the DNA matches it firmly. The listing skips clone size in some rows; elsewhere it reads once, few, many or a size class.

v_call	j_call	clone_size	d_call	cdr3_aa	cdr3_nt
TRBV6-5	TRBJ1-1	NA	NA	CASSYSWNTEAFF	TGTGCCAGCAGTTACTCCTGGAACACTGAAGCTTTCTTT
TRBV6-6	TRBJ2-1	NA	TRBD1	CASGQGQGGPSEQFF	TGTGCCAGCGGGCAAGGACAGGGAGGACCTAGTGAGCAGTTCTTC
TRBV29-1	TRBJ1-1	few	NA	CSVAHTEAFF	TGCAGCGTTGCTCACACTGAAGCTTTCTTT
TRBV7-6	TRBJ1-3	NA	NA	CASSFRGSSGNTIYF	TGTGCCAGCAGCTTTAGGGGAAGCTCTGGAAACACCATATATTTT
TRBV6-6	TRBJ2-3	NA	NA	CASSRRADTQYF	TGTGCCAGCAGTCGACGGGCAGATACGCAGTATTTT
TRBV28	TRBJ2-1	NA	NA	CASSFRGLPYNEQFF	TGTGCCAGCAGTTTCCGGGGATTGCCCTACAATGAGCAGTTCTTC
TRBV21-1	TRBJ2-7	NA	NA	CASSLGDSAGLAGIYEQYF	TGTGCCAGCAGCCTAGGGGACAGTGCAGGACTAGCGGGTATCTACGAGCAGTACTTC
TRBV19	TRBJ1-2	NA	NA	CASSIPTGYFHGYTF	TGTGCCAGTAGTATTCCAACAGGGTATTTTCATGGCTACACCTTC
TRBV4-3	TRBJ2-5	NA	NA	CASSQDTGYRQETQYF	TGCGCCAGCAGCCAAGACACAGGGTATCGCCAAGAGACCCAGTACTTC
TRBV10-3	TRBJ2-1	once	NA	CAISEPKIDEQFF	TGTGCCATCAGTGAACCTAAGATCGATGAGCAGTTCTTC
TRBV7-3	TRBJ1-2	NA	TRBD1	CASSLRKRGQPHYGYTF	TGTGCCAGCAGCTTAAGAAAGAGGGGGCAGCCCCACTATGGCTACACCTTC
TRBV15	TRBJ2-4	NA	NA	CATSRVGPGTTEHIQYF	TGTGCCACCAGCAGAGTGGGCCCCGGGACAACCGAACACATTCAGTACTTC
TRBV11-2	TRBJ1-4	NA	NA	CASSLLTGSNEKLFF	TGTGCCAGCAGCTTACTTACAGGGTCAAATGAAAAACTGTTTTTT
TRBV6-1	TRBJ2-3	few	NA	CASSEAPRSTDTQYF	TGTGCCAGCAGTGAAGCGCCCAGAAGCACAGATACGCAGTATTTT
TRBV4-1	TRBJ2-7	NA	TRBD1	CASSRQSDRPGEQYF	TGCGCCAGCAGCCGGCAATCGGACAGGCCTGGAGAGCAGTACTTC
TRBV6-5	TRBJ2-7	NA	TRBD1	CASSSGGEGPYEQYF	TGTGCCAGCAGCTCAGGGGGCGAGGGACCCTACGAGCAGTACTTC
TRBV5-1	TRBJ1-5	NA	NA	CASRAEMNQPQHF	TGCGCCAGCAGGGCCGAAATGAATCAGCCCCAGCATTTT
TRBV6-1	TRBJ1-5	NA	TRBD1	CASSEGKWNRGGGQPQHF	TGTGCCAGCAGTGAAGGAAAGTGGAACAGGGGTGGGGGTCAGCCCCAGCATTTT
TRBV5-1	TRBJ2-1	NA	TRBD2	CASRLAGAHEQFF	TGCGCCAGCAGGCTAGCGGGAGCCCATGAGCAGTTCTTC
TRBV29-1	TRBJ1-1	NA	TRBD1	CSVVALNRGRIDEAFF	TGCAGCGTTGTGGCCCTCAACAGGGGGCGAATCGATGAAGCTTTCTTT
TRBV11-2	TRBJ2-2	once	NA	CASTPTGELFF	TGTGCCAGCACCCCTACCGGGGAGCTGTTTTTT
TRBV29-1	TRBJ1-2	NA	NA	CTSHIAGDGYTF	TGCACGTCCCATATTGCAGGGGATGGCTACACCTTC
TRBV2	TRBJ2-7	NA	TRBD1	CASKGQGGYEQYF	TGTGCCAGCAAGGGACAGGGTGGCTACGAGCAGTACTTC
TRBV13	TRBJ2-3	once	NA	CASSRLAAGLEDTQYF	TGTGCCAGCAGCCGCTTAGCGGCGGGGCTGGAAGATACGCAGTATTTT
TRBV7-9	TRBJ2-1	NA	NA	CASSLGQGSYNEQFF	TGTGCCAGCAGCTTAGGGCAGGGCTCCTACAATGAGCAGTTCTTC
TRBV7-3	TRBJ2-7	NA	NA	CASGSGSGEQYF	TGTGCCAGCGGGTCAGGATCCGGCGAGCAGTACTTC
TRBV27	TRBJ1-2	NA	TRBD1	CASSLSGTALYGYTF	TGTGCCAGCAGTTTAAGTGGGACAGCTCTCTATGGCTACACCTTC
TRBV7-9	TRBJ2-7	NA	TRBD2	CASTQRRGALDEQYF	TGTGCCAGCACCCAACGGCGGGGGGCGTTGGACGAGCAGTACTTC
TRBV27	TRBJ1-2	NA	TRBD1	CASSLFRGTGIAEF	TGTGCCAGCAGTTTATTTCGTGGGACAGGGATAGCCGAGTTC
TRBV15	TRBJ1-5	NA	NA	CATSQDVADQPQHF	TGTGCCACCAGCCAGGACGTAGCGGATCAGCCCCAGCATTTT
TRBV27	TRBJ2-7	once	NA	CASSLAHQDYEQYF	TGTGCCAGCAGTTTGGCCCATCAAGACTACGAGCAGTACTTC
TRBV6-1	TRBJ1-2	NA	NA	CASSDGASYGYTF	TGTGCCAGCAGTGATGGAGCCTCCTATGGCTACACCTTC
TRBV4-1	TRBJ1-4	NA	NA	CASSQMRGGATNEKLFF	TGCGCCAGCAGCCAAATGAGAGGGGGTGCAACTAATGAAAAACTGTTTTTT
TRBV11-2	TRBJ2-5	NA	NA	CASSPPGGETQYF	TGTGCCAGCAGCCCTCCTGGGGGCGAGACCCAGTACTTC
TRBV14	TRBJ2-2	NA	NA	CASSQAPVTGELFF	TGTGCCAGCAGCCAGGCCCCCGTCACCGGGGAGCTGTTTTTT
TRBV5-6	TRBJ1-5	NA	NA	CASSAAGNQPQHF	TGTGCCAGCAGCGCGGCGGGGAATCAGCCCCAGCATTTT
TRBV6-1	TRBJ2-7	NA	TRBD1	CASSGTGAGHYEQYF	TGTGCCAGCAGTGGGACAGGGGCCGGCCACTACGAGCAGTACTTC
TRBV5-1	TRBJ2-7	NA	NA	CASSLGSYALPYEQYF	TGCGCCAGCAGCTTGGGGAGCTATGCTCTCCCCTACGAGCAGTACTTC
TRBV27	TRBJ2-7	NA	NA	CASSLRLEGYEQYF	TGTGCCAGCAGTTTGCGTCTAGAGGGATACGAGCAGTACTTC
TRBV27	TRBJ2-7	NA	NA	CASSLEGFSYEQYF	TGTGCCAGCAGCCTGGAGGGTTTCTCCTACGAGCAGTACTTC
TRBV12-5	TRBJ1-1	NA	NA	CASGGLGREEAFF	TGTGCTAGTGGTGGACTGGGACGGGAGGAAGCTTTCTTT
TRBV9	TRBJ1-1	once	TRBD1	CASSVWTGEAEAFF	TGTGCCAGCAGCGTGTGGACAGGGGAAGCTGAAGCTTTCTTT
TRBV5-6	TRBJ1-5	NA	NA	CASTGGPSGNQPQHF	TGTGCCAGCACCGGGGGGCCAAGTGGCAATCAGCCCCAGCATTTT
TRBV10-3	TRBJ1-3	NA	TRBD1	CAISESPRQGRGVYTIYF	TGTGCCATCAGTGAGTCCCCAAGACAGGGCCGGGGTGTATACACCATATATTTT
TRBV28	TRBJ1-1	NA	NA	CASSLGGAGGAFF	TGTGCCAGCAGTTTAGGGGGTGCGGGGGGAGCTTTCTTT
TRBV30	TRBJ1-1	NA	TRBD1	CAWMRDRVKAFF	TGTGCCTGGATGCGGGACAGGGTAAAGGCTTTCTTT
TRBV6-5	TRBJ1-1	NA	NA	CASSPGHRAFF	TGTGCCAGCAGCCCGGGACATAGAGCTTTCTTT
TRBV11-2	TRBJ1-4	NA	NA	CASSLVGSGEKLFF	TGTGCCAGCAGCTTAGTTGGGTCAGGAGAAAAACTGTTTTTT